This T cell receptor (beta chain) was obtained from a study of blood T cell repertoires in COVID-19. Some clones are missing from TCRdb's copy, which holds only in-frame ones; the method was immunoSEQ multiplex PCR. The table has 88,000 or so clones, less than 90% seen once; the top ten hold about 3.8%. V shed 0 bases, J shed 5 bases, and the junction held 10 bases outside the gene matches. CDR3 length equals 16 residues. Germline values: CDR1 SGHRS, CDR2 YFSETQ. The chain carries TRBV5-1 and TRBJ2-5, with 7 positions matching TRBD1. This TCR came from a man aged 60 to 75 with acute or convalescent COVID-19. The source material was peripheral blood. This CDR3 is CASSLAPMTGLETQYF. CDR3 DNA sequence: TGCGCCAGCAGCTTGGCGCCTATGACAGGGCTGGAGACCCAGTACTTC.